The 20 T cell receptor beta chains listed next were all sequenced from one sample in a study of lymphopenia after photon versus proton radiotherapy (dated by TCRdb to the late 2010s). Libraries were constructed by the immunoSEQ multiplex PCR assay. TCRdb limited this immuneACCESS table to in-frame rearrangements with V and J called. A share of clones is missing; checked studies link under half to unresolved V genes, and the rest is unexplained. Present in this sample are around 70,000 clones, 85% to 95% of which were seen just once. 2.2% of the sample comes from the top ten. This material consisted of peripheral blood, taken from a patient treated with photon-based radiotherapy. All receptors come from a woman aged 40 to 55 with cholangiocarcinoma.

This clone occurred once. The chain employs TRBV9 and TRBJ2-7; possibly TRBD1 for D (5 bases). V was pared by 3 bases and J by 1 base, with 8 bases between. This CDR3 comprises 13 residues. Germline V gene lookup returns CDR1 SGDLS and CDR2 YYNGEE. The CDR3 DNA sequence: TGTGCCAGCAGCGGGACACCTTCCTACGAGCAGTACTTC. Amino acids: CASSGTPSYEQYF.

This clone is a singleton in its sample. J is TRBJ1-1 and V is TRBV18; D remains unclear. In germline, CDR1 is KGHSH, CDR2 LQKENI. The CDR3 is 15 amino acids. With 1 base removed from V and 0 bases from J, the gap between germline ends came to 9 bases. The chain's CDR3 is CASSPLSGMNTEAFF. In DNA, the CDR3 is TGTGCCAGCTCACCACTCTCCGGGATGAACACTGAAGCTTTCTTT.

This clone was recorded only once. V usage is TRBV2 and J usage is TRBJ1-2; 9 nucleotides align to TRBD1. CDR1 and CDR2 from the germline V gene are SNHLY and FYNNEI. CDR3 size: 12 residues. The CDR3 loop is CAARDREYGYTF. CDR3 DNA: TGTGCAGCTAGGGACAGGGAGTATGGCTACACCTTC. Based on the CDR3 plus reference TRBV2 and TRBJ1-2, the full variable domain is EPEVTQTPSHQVTQMGQEVILRCVPISNHLYFYWYRQILGQKVEFLVSFYNNEISEKSEIFDDQFSVERPDGSNFTLKIRSTKLEDSAMYFCAARDREYGYTFGSGTRLTVV.

The V call is TRBV19, the J call TRBJ1-5; maybe TRBD1 (6 bases). CDR1 and CDR2 (germline): LNHDA, SQIVND (reference sequence). V lost 5 bases and J lost 11, with 16 bases in between. This CDR3 is 13 amino acids long. The chain's CDR3 is CASSPQGLGAQHF. DNA of the CDR3: TGTGCCAGTAGTCCACAGGGTCTCGGGGCCCAGCATTTT. Together with reference TRBV19 and TRBJ1-5, the CDR3 gives the full variable domain: DGGITQSPKYLFRKEGQNVTLSCEQNLNHDAMYWYRQDPGQGLRLIYYSQIVNDFQKGDIAEGYSVSREKKESFPLTVTSAQKNPTAFYLCASSPQGLGAQHFGDGTRLSIL.

This clone appeared once. The J gene is TRBJ2-7, the V gene TRBV6-5; 7 nucleotides match TRBD2. This CDR3 is built from 14 residues. Germline CDR1 is MNHEY and CDR2 is SVGAGI. V shed 2 bases, J shed 3 bases, and the junction held 4 bases outside the gene matches. CDR3 nucleotide sequence: TGTGCCAGCAGTTACGCGGGACTACTCTACGAGCAGTACTTC. It yields the protein CASSYAGLLYEQYF.

This rearrangement joins TRBV6-1 to TRBJ1-2, with D possibly TRBD1 on 6 matching bases. The CDR3 is 14 residues long. CDR1 MNHNS and CDR2 SASEGT come from the germline V gene. The V and J ends lost 3 bases and 8 bases respectively, with 16 bases between them. CDR3 protein: CASSDQQGISGYTF. For the CDR3, the DNA is TGTGCCAGCAGTGACCAACAGGGAATTAGCGGCTACACCTTC.

The CDR3 coding sequence is TGTGCCAGCAGTGTAGTGTCAAATAGAGGTGATCAGCCCCAGCATTTT. Translated: CASSVVSNRGDQPQHF. The V gene is TRBV6-1, the J gene TRBJ1-5, with D unresolved. CDR3 length equals 16 residues. The ends were cut back, 4 bases at V and 5 bases at J, with 18 bases in the middle. Germline V lookup: CDR1 MNHNS, CDR2 SASEGT.

With respect to this clone: The junction departs from germline at one end; a sequencing error may be responsible. The V and J genes are TRBV30 and TRBJ1-1; the D gene is possibly TRBD1 (6 bases). Germline CDR1 and CDR2: GTSNPN and SVGIG (reference sequence). This CDR3 contains 14 residues. The CDR3: CAGRTRGVNTEAFF. CDR3 DNA sequence: TGTGCCGGGAGAACCAGGGGAGTGAACACTGAAGCTTTCTTT.

This clone has a handful of counts. V and J are TRBV2 and TRBJ2-1; TRBD2 aligns across 11 bases. The V and J ends lost 5 bases and 3 bases, in that order; junction bases with no gene match: 6. The germline gives CDR1 SNHLY, CDR2 FYNNEI. CDR3 size: 16 residues. The CDR3, as DNA: TGTGCCAGCAGTCGATCGACTAGCGGGGACTACAATGAGCAGTTCTTC. As protein: CASSRSTSGDYNEQFF.

The CDR3 coding sequence is TGCAGCGGCGGACAGACCCAATATGGCTACACCTTC. Encoded protein: CSGGQTQYGYTF. The V call is TRBV29-1, the J call TRBJ1-2, with a possible D match to TRBD1 (6 bases). Looked up from germline, CDR1 is SQVTM and CDR2 is ANQGSEA. The CDR3 is 12 residues long. The V gene lost 7 bases and the J gene lost 5 bases, with 14 bases spanning the gap.

J is TRBJ1-1 and V is TRBV11-2; the match to TRBD1 covers 9 bases. The CDR3 is made up of 15 amino acids. The ends lost 5 bases at V and 4 bases at J; junction bases unmatched: 8. From germline, CDR1 is SGHAT and CDR2 FQNNGV. CDR3 amino acids: CASSTRTGVSTEAFF. The CDR3, as DNA: TGTGCCAGCAGCACCCGGACAGGGGTGAGCACTGAAGCTTTCTTT.

The chain is built from TRBV2 and TRBJ1-1, with D possibly being TRBD1 (5 bases). The V end lost 11 bases, the J end lost 7 bases, and 23 bases lay between the germline ends. This CDR3 is 14 amino acids long. CDR1 and CDR2 (germline): SNHLY, FYNNEI. CDR3 nucleotide sequence: TGTGCCGGAAGGTTGGGAGATAGGGGCCATGAAGCTTTCTTT. Encoded protein: CAGRLGDRGHEAFF.

This clone came up once. This CDR3 is CASSLVLHRDRGRNEQFF. The CDR3 nucleotides are TGCGCCAGCAGCTTGGTCTTACACCGGGACAGGGGGCGAAATGAGCAGTTCTTC. The chain combines TRBV5-1 with TRBJ2-1, with 12 bases aligning to TRBD1. Germline CDR1 reads SGHRS; CDR2 reads YFSETQ. The CDR3 runs 18 residues. The trim removed 0 bases at V and 7 bases at J, leaving 11 bases unmatched.

The V and J genes are TRBV7-9 and TRBJ1-2; tentative D call: TRBD1 (5 bases). This CDR3 is 14 amino acids long. V was pared by 2 bases and J by 4 bases, with 11 bases between. The V gene's germline CDR1 is SEHNR and CDR2 FQNEAQ (reference sequence). The CDR3 DNA reads TGTGCCAGCAGCTTATCAATAGGGGTCTATGGCTACACCTTC. Its translation is CASSLSIGVYGYTF. The full variable domain, in which reference TRBV7-9 and TRBJ1-2 provide the parts outside the CDR3, is DTGVSQNPRHKITKRGQNVTFRCDPISEHNRLYWYRQTLGQGPEFLTYFQNEAQLEKSRLLSDRFSAERPKGSFSTLEIQRTEQGDSAMYLCASSLSIGVYGYTFGSGTRLTVV.

V is TRBV27 and J is TRBJ2-7; perhaps TRBD2 as D (6 bases). Germline V gene data show CDR1 as MNHEY and CDR2 as SMNVEV (reference sequence). V was pared by 7 bases and J by 6 bases, with 25 bases between. This CDR3 region has 16 residues. The CDR3 protein is CASTRATGTGLLEQYF. DNA of the CDR3: TGTGCCAGCACTCGAGCCACCGGGACGGGACTCCTCGAGCAGTACTTC.

The chain is built from TRBV19 and TRBJ2-1, with D maybe TRBD2 (6 bases). Trimming took 3 bases from V and 7 from J, leaving 13 bases between them. This CDR3 region has 14 residues. Germline CDR1 reads LNHDA; CDR2 reads SQIVND (reference sequence). The CDR3 spells CASSIGLATNEQFF. The CDR3 DNA is TGTGCCAGTAGTATCGGGCTAGCGACGAATGAGCAGTTCTTC.

This chain links TRBV12-5 with TRBJ2-1; 8 positions agree with TRBD2. The J segment lost 0 bases and the V segment lost 5 bases, leaving 6 bases of the junction unmatched. The CDR3 runs to 16 residues. Germline V gives CDR1 LGHNT, CDR2 FRNRAP. DNA of the CDR3: TGTGCTAGTGGTCCCCCCGGGACTAGCTCCTACAATGAGCAGTTCTTC. Its protein product is CASGPPGTSSYNEQFF.

This chain connects TRBV28 to TRBJ1-2, with no clear D. V was cut by 7 bases and J by 4 bases, with 19 bases left in between. The CDR3 extends over 15 amino acids. The germline V gene encodes CDR1 MDHEN and CDR2 SYDVKM. CDR3 coding DNA: TGTGCCAGCACGACGCTCCGGTGGGTCAGCTATGGCTACACCTTC. Translated, it gives CASTTLRWVSYGYTF.

For the CDR3, the DNA is TGTGCCAGCAGTTTAGCCGGGGATGAGCAGTTCTTC. Translated: CASSLAGDEQFF. The rearrangement joins TRBV27 to TRBJ2-1; the D gene is possibly TRBD2 (5 bases). V was cut by 2 bases and J by 8 bases, with 7 bases left in between. Germline CDR1 is MNHEY and CDR2 is SMNVEV (reference sequence). The CDR3 is made up of 12 amino acids.

The chain links TRBV11-2 to TRBJ2-7, with D uncertain. Trimming left V 1 base short and J 2 bases short, with 12 bases between. The CDR3 loop spans 15 amino acids. In germline, CDR1 is SGHAT, CDR2 FQNNGV. The CDR3 DNA reads as TGTGCCAGCAGCTTAGGGCGAAGCACAACCTACGAGCAGTACTTC. Protein: CASSLGRSTTYEQYF.